This TCR beta chain was documented in a study of beta chain features in type 1 diabetes. Study observations and caveats: In every one of the four CD4+ subsets, TCRB CDR3s were moderately but significantly shorter in Type 1 diabetes patients. Comparison showed that naive, central memory and Treg TCRB repertoires appeared more similar among patients than among healthy donors.

Expressed TCRB transcripts were sequenced because the entire RNA isolate underwent reverse transcription. TCRdb's table, derived via immunoSEQ multiplex PCR, lists solely in-frame clones and lacks some. The sample holds a few hundred thousand clones, 10% to 15% seen once. The CDR3 has 13 amino acids. The germline CDR1 and CDR2 sequences are KGHSH and LQKENI. J was trimmed by 5 bases and V by 6 bases; bases with no gene match: 6. Sorting with CD45RO/CCR7/CD25/CD127/CD95/CD27 yielded naive, central memory, regulatory and stem-like memory CD4+ cells. Populations obtained by sorting all exceeded 95% purity. Comment on this clone: Antigen specificity is unknown.

Sequencing used naive CD4+ T cells from blood. The gene calls are TRBV18 and TRBJ2-5; 7 positions match TRBD1. The clonotype originates from a woman aged 18-30 years with type 1 diabetes. CDR3 sequence reads: CASSTGVEETQYF. CDR3 DNA: TGTGCCAGCTCTACAGGGGTTGAGGAGACCCAGTACTTC.